A single sample gave rise to the 10 T cell receptor beta chains below, sequenced in a study of a mutant IDH1 vaccine in newly diagnosed glioma. Their recognized antigens are unknown. The time point: week 5, during vaccination. What each vaccine dose contained was 300 ug of mutant IDH1 20-mer peptide, accompanied by topical imiquimod. Clones were read by immunoSEQ multiplex PCR, and TCRdb kept only the in-frame ones, dropping some. In the table there are tens of thousands of clones, 82% of which are singletons. The specimen comprised PBMCs, sampled from a glioma patient whose treatment included an IDH1 peptide vaccine. All receptors come from a woman aged 18-35 years with glioma. Some clones in this sample may be carry-over from other donors' samples.

This clone was recorded a few times. This chain connects TRBV11-2 to TRBJ1-1; possible D gene TRBD1, 5 bases. This CDR3 region has 15 residues. Trimming took 1 base from V and 4 from J, leaving 13 bases between them. Germline V gene sequence: CDR1 SGHAT, CDR2 FQNNGV. CDR3 amino acids: CASSLAGGLTTEAFF. The CDR3 coding sequence is TGTGCCAGCAGCTTAGCGGGGGGACTGACCACTGAAGCTTTCTTT.

This clone was seen once. The chain couples TRBV19 to TRBJ1-5, with D unresolved. Germline assignment: CDR1 LNHDA and CDR2 SQIVND (reference sequence). V was trimmed by 5 bases and J by 0 bases, leaving 8 bases between them. CDR3 length: 14 residues. CDR3 DNA: TGTGCCAGTAGTCCTACAAATAGCAATCAGCCCCAGCATTTT. Amino acid sequence: CASSPTNSNQPQHF.

The chain combines TRBV2 with TRBJ2-7; TRBD1 matches at 8 bases. V trimming: 6 bases; J trimming: 3 bases; junction bases outside the gene matches: 4. This CDR3 has 13 amino acids. The germline gives CDR1 SNHLY, CDR2 FYNNEI. The CDR3: CASSKGQGYEQYF. The CDR3 bases are TGTGCCAGCAGCAAAGGACAGGGCTACGAGCAGTACTTC. Full variable domain (missing parts from reference TRBV2 and TRBJ2-7): EPEVTQTPSHQVTQMGQEVILRCVPISNHLYFYWYRQILGQKVEFLVSFYNNEISEKSEIFDDQFSVERPDGSNFTLKIRSTKLEDSAMYFCASSKGQGYEQYFGPGTRLTVT.

The genes are TRBV7-2 and TRBJ2-3; D may correspond to TRBD1 or TRBD2 (7 bases each). V dropped 4 bases and J dropped 2 bases, with 16 bases sitting between them. Germline V gene sequence: CDR1 SGHTA, CDR2 FQGNSA. The CDR3 has 16 amino acids. DNA for the CDR3: TGTGCCAGCAGCTCTCAGGGGGGGGGACACACAGATACGCAGTATTTT. This codes for CASSSQGGGHTDTQYF.

The chain is built from TRBV18 and TRBJ1-1; 8 bases are shared with TRBD1. The CDR3 has 14 residues. Germline loops: CDR1 KGHSH, CDR2 LQKENI. Losses at the gene ends were 4 bases for V and 5 bases for J; bases not matched to a gene: 6. The CDR3 protein is CASSRLTGVTEAFF. In DNA form, the CDR3 reads TGTGCCAGCTCACGATTGACAGGGGTTACTGAAGCTTTCTTT.

The rearrangement joins TRBV5-6 to TRBJ1-4; D remains unclear. V shed 4 bases and J shed 0 bases, with 13 bases lying between them. In germline, CDR1 is SGHDT, CDR2 YYEEEE. The CDR3 is 16 residues long. The CDR3 spells CASSKAPTPTNEKLFF. The DNA for the CDR3 is TGTGCCAGCAGCAAAGCCCCGACACCAACTAATGAAAAACTGTTTTTT.

This chain joins TRBV2 and TRBJ2-7; possibly TRBD1 for D (6 bases). This CDR3 has 15 amino acids. Germline CDR1 is SNHLY and CDR2 is FYNNEI. Trimming removed 2 bases at V and 5 bases at J, with 16 bases between. The CDR3 reads CASSERLAGADEQYF. The CDR3 DNA sequence: TGTGCCAGCAGTGAACGTCTCGCAGGGGCGGACGAGCAGTACTTC.

This clone was counted only a few times. CDR3 bases: TGTGCCAGCAGCGTGACAGGGATCGGCAATCAGCCCCAGCATTTT. The encoded protein is CASSVTGIGNQPQHF. The genes are TRBV9 and TRBJ1-5, with TRBD1 identical over 7 bases. The length of the CDR3 is 15 residues. V was pared by 2 bases and J by 2 bases, with 4 bases of the junction left unmatched. CDR1 SGDLS and CDR2 YYNGEE come from the germline V gene.

This chain links TRBV6-1 with TRBJ1-1, with D perhaps matching TRBD1 (6 bases). The V gene's germline CDR1 is MNHNS and CDR2 SASEGT. CDR3 size: 13 residues. The V and J ends lost 11 bases and 6 bases respectively, with 19 bases between them. The CDR3 spells CASRWGALAEAFF. CDR3 coding DNA: TGTGCCTCCCGATGGGGGGCGCTAGCTGAAGCTTTCTTT.

The chain recombines TRBV6-1 with TRBJ2-1; D is unresolved. CDR3 length: 11 residues. Between the trimmed V and J ends, which lost 5 bases and 9 bases, there was a span of 8 bases. The germline CDR1 and CDR2 sequences are MNHNS and SASEGT. The CDR3 reads CASSFTGEQFF. The CDR3 DNA follows: TGTGCCAGCAGTTTTACTGGTGAGCAGTTCTTC.